This T cell receptor (beta chain) was obtained from a study of T cell repertoires in cytomegalovirus infection. CDR1 is SGHDT, CDR2 YYEEEE, per germline. The CDR3 totals 15 residues. Trimming removed 2 bases from V and 7 bases from J, with 16 bases in between. This clonotype was seen a single time. TCRdb reprocessed the reads via MiXCR and lists one record per CDR3 protein. Here the sample spans roughly 230,000 distinct CDR3 sequences, approximately 24% being singletons. This clonotype was obtained from a human donor in good health (CMV status not recorded). Some clones in this sample may be carry-over from other donors' samples. V gene TRBV5-6 combines with J gene TRBJ1-5; no definite D call. The source material was CD8+ T cells from PBMCs. CDR3 nucleotide sequence: TGTGCCAGCAGCTTTTCGCGACACGTCGGGCAGCCCCAGCATTTT. It encodes CASSFSRHVGQPQHF.